The T cell receptor (beta chain) described here comes from a study of shared clonotypes between healthy human individuals. General study results and limits: Relative to memory subsets, naive subsets generally showed larger estimated richness.

The protocol was immunoSEQ multiplex PCR, while the TCRdb copy is restricted to in-frame clones and leaves out a portion. The repertoire has 600,000 to 750,000 clones, 72% of them found once; the top ten carry 1.5% to 2%. V lost 4 bases, J lost 3 bases, and 13 bases lay in between. This CDR3 comprises 15 residues. The germline gives CDR1 LGHNA, CDR2 YNFKEQ. This clone was recorded once. What it recognizes is unknown. The sequence was collected from a woman in her twenties or thirties in good health. The rearrangement links TRBV4-2 to TRBJ2-1, with a tentative D call TRBD1 (6 bases). Sequenced input: memory CD4+ T cells sorted from blood. Documented subset: CD45RA-negative fraction. CDR3 in DNA: TGTGCCAGCAGCCTAGGGAACAGGGACTACAATGAGCAGTTCTTC. It yields the protein CASSLGNRDYNEQFF.